The subject of this entry is one TCR beta chain. What antigen it recognizes has not been identified. Per-base quality was not reported, and no clone a single base away is much larger than it. This sample is drawn from a study of T cell changes during pregnancy in multiple sclerosis (dated by TCRdb to the late 2010s). About the study as a whole: In women with multiple sclerosis, the researchers looked at how the T cell repertoire shifted as pregnancy progressed.

The CDR3 holds 15 amino acids from the cysteine to the phenylalanine. CDR3 DNA only is kept here, 45 bases in frame from base 1. CDR1 is given as MGHRA and CDR2 as YSYEKL, both from the germline V gene. V is trimmed back by 0 bases and J by 5 bases, and the junction contains 6 bases that no gene match accounts for. Receptors were amplified or captured by the immunoSEQ multiplex PCR assay. Sourced from immuneACCESS, this table was stored by TCRdb with only in-frame sequences that have V and J called. A share of the clones is absent; for the studies checked, an unresolved V gene accounts for under half, and the remainder has no known explanation. This sample lists under 65,000 clones; 90% to 95% were detected once. In total, the top ten clones hold around 3.7% of the sample.

The sequencing here drew on CD8+ T cells from peripheral blood mononuclear cells, taken in the second trimester of pregnancy. The sequence joins TRBV4-1 to TRBJ2-5; a stretch of 7 junction bases matches TRBD2. This clonotype was sampled from a female donor with multiple sclerosis, enrolled in a pregnancy study. The CDR3 reads CASSQEGRERETQYF. The bases read TGCGCCAGCAGCCAAGAAGGGCGGGAGAGGGAGACCCAGTACTTC.